The T cell receptor beta chain under discussion was sequenced for a study of blood T cells in healthy people across ages. Study-wide results and caveats: Calculation of diversity from one million T cells yielded estimates considered to be underestimates. Significant beta diversity loss was already apparent by age about 39, declining roughly linearly.

Germline V gives CDR1 MNHEY, CDR2 SMNVEV (reference sequence). V was clipped by 6 bases and J by 0 bases; unmatched bases: 4. The CDR3 consists of 14 residues. Details on this clonotype: Antigen specificity is unknown.

Primers used in a second PCR of roughly 6 to 12 cycles were a sample-barcoded 5' primer and a J-beta primer mix. MiXCR, run by TCRdb on the 5' RACE reads, gives a single entry per CDR3 protein. The sample lists more than 900,000 distinct CDR3 sequences; just under 30% were seen once. Researchers collected 9.5 to 10 milliliters of peripheral blood from every single donor. This sample was also put to use in a study of T cells of mothers and their children.

This TCR was recovered from a woman aged 40 to 55 in good health. The sequenced sample was blood. J is TRBJ1-2 and V is TRBV27; 7 nucleotides match TRBD1. In DNA, the CDR3 is TGTGCCAGCAGCCAGGGGGTAGCTAACTATGGCTACACCTTC. Translated, it gives CASSQGVANYGYTF.